This record concerns one T cell receptor beta chain sequence. The antigen is undetermined. The source of the sample is a study of graft-versus-host responses after intestinal transplantation. Study background: For 2 to 4 years after anti-thymocyte globulin induction, all recipients took tacrolimus and steroids. Study-level results: Among recipient marrow samples, GvH clones were found; some appeared first in ileum or blood.

CDR1 LGHNT and CDR2 FRNRAP come from the germline V gene. After removal of 2 bases from V and 5 bases from J, the junction contained 21 bases not matched to a gene. The CDR3 extends over 20 amino acids. Sequencing used immunoSEQ multiplex PCR; TCRdb keeps in-frame clones, though not all of them. Of tens of thousands of clones in the sample, almost 90% were seen once. The chain combines TRBV12-5 with TRBJ1-2, with 9 nucleotides matching TRBD1. The sequences come from unstimulated CD8+ T cells sorted from spleen or lymph node cells, collected before transplant. This TCR was sampled from a human donor who was the organ donor for an intestinal transplant. Here the CDR3 DNA reads TGTGCTAGTGGTTTGTTAACGTCGGGAGGACAGGGGAGGTTATTGTATGGCTACACCTTC. As protein: CASGLLTSGGQGRLLYGYTF.